Reported below is one T cell receptor (beta chain). Trimming cost V 1 base and J 3 bases; bases outside gene matches: 6. The CDR3 is made up of 16 amino acids. CDR1 SGHAT and CDR2 FQNNGV come from the germline V gene. The data stem from a study of blood T cell repertoires in COVID-19. Sequencing used immunoSEQ multiplex PCR; TCRdb keeps in-frame clones, though not all of them. The sample lists around 380,000 clones, roughly 77% occurring once. The chain links TRBV11-2 to TRBJ2-7, with TRBD1 identical over 10 bases. The origin of this receptor is a human donor with acute or convalescent COVID-19. The donor label of this sample is uncertain. The sequenced material came from peripheral blood. The CDR3 here is CASSLAGTGAYYEQYF. CDR3 nucleotides: TGTGCCAGCAGCTTAGCAGGGACAGGGGCGTACTACGAGCAGTACTTC.